This T cell receptor (beta chain) was retrieved from a study of shared clonotypes between healthy human individuals. Looking at the study overall: Researchers assigned three CD4 naive, three CD4 memory, two CD8 naive and one CD8 memory plate to each donor.

Profiling relied on immunoSEQ multiplex PCR, and the TCRdb table lists in-frame clones only, not all of them. The data show about 2,100,000 clones, about 92% seen once. It was CD45RO-negative cells, positively selected for CCR7, that made up naive CD8 cells, with terminally differentiated effector memory CD45RA+ cells excluded. Caucasian adults living in Nashville, Tennessee, provided all samples. V trimming: 3 bases; J trimming: 3 bases; junction bases outside the gene matches: 6. Germline V gene lookup returns CDR1 SGHDN and CDR2 FVKESK. The CDR3 runs to 15 residues. V and J are TRBV14 and TRBJ2-7; 9 nucleotides line up with TRBD2. Specimen: naive CD8+ T cells from PBMCs. The receptor's source is a man aged 18 to 30 in good health. Some clones in this sample may be carry-over from other donors' samples. The CDR3 sequence: CASSQGQRGDYEQYF. The CDR3 coding sequence is TGTGCCAGCAGCCAGGGCCAGCGGGGGGACTACGAGCAGTACTTC.